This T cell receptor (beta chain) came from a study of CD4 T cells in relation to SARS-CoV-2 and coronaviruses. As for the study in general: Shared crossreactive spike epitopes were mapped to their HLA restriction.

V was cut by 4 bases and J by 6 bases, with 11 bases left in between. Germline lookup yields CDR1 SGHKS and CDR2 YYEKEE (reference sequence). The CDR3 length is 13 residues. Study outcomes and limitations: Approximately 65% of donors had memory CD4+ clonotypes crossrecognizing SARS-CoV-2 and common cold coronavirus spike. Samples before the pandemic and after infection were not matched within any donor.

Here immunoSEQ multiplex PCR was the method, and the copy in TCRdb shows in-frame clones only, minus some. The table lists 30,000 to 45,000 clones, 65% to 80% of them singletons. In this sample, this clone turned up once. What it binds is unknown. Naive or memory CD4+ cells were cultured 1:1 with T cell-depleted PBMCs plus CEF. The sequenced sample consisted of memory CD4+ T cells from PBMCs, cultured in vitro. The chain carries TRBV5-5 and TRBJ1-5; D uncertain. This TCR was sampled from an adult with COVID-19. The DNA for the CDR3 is TGTGCCAGCAGCACCGGAGCGGGTCAGCCCCAGCATTTT. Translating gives CASSTGAGQPQHF.